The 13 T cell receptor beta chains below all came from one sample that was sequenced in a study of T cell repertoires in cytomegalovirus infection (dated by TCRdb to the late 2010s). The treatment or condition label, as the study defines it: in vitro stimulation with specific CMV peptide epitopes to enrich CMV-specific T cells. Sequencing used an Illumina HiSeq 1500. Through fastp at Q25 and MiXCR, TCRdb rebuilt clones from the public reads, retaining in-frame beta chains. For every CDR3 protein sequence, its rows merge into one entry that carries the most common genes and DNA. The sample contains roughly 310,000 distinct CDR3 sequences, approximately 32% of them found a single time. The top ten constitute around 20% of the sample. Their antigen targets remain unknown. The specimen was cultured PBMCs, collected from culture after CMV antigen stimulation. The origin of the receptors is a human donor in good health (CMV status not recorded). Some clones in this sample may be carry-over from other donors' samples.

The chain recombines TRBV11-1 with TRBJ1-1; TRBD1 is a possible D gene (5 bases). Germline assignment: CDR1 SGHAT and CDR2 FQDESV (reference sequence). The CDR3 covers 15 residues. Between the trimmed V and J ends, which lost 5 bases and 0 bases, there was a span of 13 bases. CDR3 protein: CASSRARVLNTEAFF. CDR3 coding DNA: TGTGCCAGCAGCCGCGCCAGGGTCCTGAACACTGAAGCTTTCTTT.

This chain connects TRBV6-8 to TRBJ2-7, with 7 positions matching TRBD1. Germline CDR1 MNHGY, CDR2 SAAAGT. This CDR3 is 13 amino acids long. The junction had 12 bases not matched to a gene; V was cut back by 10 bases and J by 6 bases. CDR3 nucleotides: TGTGCCACCTTCCGAAGTGCAGGGGGCGAGCAGTACTTC. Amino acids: CATFRSAGGEQYF.

The CDR3 DNA is TGTGCCAGCAGTACCAGGGGTTCGTCCTACGAGCAGTACTTC. Translation gives CASSTRGSSYEQYF. The rearrangement links TRBV12-3 or TRBV12-4 to TRBJ2-7; the D gene is possibly TRBD1 (6 bases). This CDR3 comprises 14 residues. V was trimmed by 5 bases and J by 1 base, leaving 12 bases between them.

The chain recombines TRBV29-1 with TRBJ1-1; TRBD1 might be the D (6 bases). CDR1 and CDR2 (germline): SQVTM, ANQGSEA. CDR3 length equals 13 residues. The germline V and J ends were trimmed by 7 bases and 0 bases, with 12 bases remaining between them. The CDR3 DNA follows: TGCAGCGCCGGACAGACCATGAACACTGAAGCTTTCTTT. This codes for CSAGQTMNTEAFF.

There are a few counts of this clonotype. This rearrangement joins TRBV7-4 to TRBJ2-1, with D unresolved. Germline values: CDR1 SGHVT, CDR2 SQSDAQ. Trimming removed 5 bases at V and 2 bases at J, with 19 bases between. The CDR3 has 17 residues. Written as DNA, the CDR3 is TGTGCCAGCAGCCAATCCTTCAAAGGGATAACCTACAATGAGCAGTTCTTC. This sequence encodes CASSQSFKGITYNEQFF.

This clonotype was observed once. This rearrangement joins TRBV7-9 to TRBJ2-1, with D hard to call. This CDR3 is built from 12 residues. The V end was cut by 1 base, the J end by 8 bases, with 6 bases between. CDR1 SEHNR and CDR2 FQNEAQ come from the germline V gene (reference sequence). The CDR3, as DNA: TGTGCCAGCAGCTTAGGGTTCGATGAGCAGTTCTTC. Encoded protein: CASSLGFDEQFF.

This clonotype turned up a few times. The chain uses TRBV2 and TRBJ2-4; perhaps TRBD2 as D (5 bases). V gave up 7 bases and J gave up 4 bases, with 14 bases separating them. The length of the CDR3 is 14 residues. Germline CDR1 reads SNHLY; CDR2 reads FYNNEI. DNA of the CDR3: TGTGCCAGCATCACTGGGAGAGTGAAAAACATTCAGTACTTC. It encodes CASITGRVKNIQYF.

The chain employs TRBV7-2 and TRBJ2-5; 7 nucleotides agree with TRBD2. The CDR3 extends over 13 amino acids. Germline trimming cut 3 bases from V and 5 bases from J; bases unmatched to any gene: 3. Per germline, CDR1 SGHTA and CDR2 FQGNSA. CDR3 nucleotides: TGTGCCAGCAGCTTCGGGGGGATTGAGACCCAGTACTTC. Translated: CASSFGGIETQYF. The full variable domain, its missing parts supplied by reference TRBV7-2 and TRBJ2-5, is GAGVSQSPSNKVTEKGKDVELRCDPISGHTALYWYRQSLGQGLEFLIYFQGNSAPDKSGLPSDRFSAERTGGSVSTLTIQRTQQEDSAVYLCASSFGGIETQYFGPGTRLLVL.

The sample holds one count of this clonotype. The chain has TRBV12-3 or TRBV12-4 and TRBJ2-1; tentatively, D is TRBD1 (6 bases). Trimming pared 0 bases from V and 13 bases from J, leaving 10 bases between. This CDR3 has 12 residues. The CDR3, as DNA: TGTGCCAGCAGTTTAGCGAAAGGGACACAGTTCTTC. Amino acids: CASSLAKGTQFF.

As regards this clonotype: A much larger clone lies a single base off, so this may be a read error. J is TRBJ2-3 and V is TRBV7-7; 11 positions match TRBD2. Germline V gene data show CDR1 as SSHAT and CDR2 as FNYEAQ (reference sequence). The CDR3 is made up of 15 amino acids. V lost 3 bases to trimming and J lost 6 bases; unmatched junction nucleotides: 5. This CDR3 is CASSFGSGGVDTQYF. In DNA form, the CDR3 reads TGTGCCAGCAGCTTTGGTAGCGGGGGGGTGGATACGCAGTATTTT.

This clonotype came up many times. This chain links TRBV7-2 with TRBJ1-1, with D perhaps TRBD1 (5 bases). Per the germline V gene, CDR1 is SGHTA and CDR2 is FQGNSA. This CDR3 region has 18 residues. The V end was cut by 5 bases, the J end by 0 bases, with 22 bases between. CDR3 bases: TGTGCCAGCAGCCCCTCAGGAAGGAGTAGGGGAATGAACACTGAAGCTTTCTTT. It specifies CASSPSGRSRGMNTEAFF.

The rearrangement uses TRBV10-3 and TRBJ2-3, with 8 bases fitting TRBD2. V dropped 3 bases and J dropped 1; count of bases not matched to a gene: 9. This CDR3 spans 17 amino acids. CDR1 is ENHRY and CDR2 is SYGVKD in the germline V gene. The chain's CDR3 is CAISDSRAGAGTDTQYF. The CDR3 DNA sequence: TGTGCCATCAGTGACTCTCGAGCGGGAGCTGGCACAGATACGCAGTATTTT.

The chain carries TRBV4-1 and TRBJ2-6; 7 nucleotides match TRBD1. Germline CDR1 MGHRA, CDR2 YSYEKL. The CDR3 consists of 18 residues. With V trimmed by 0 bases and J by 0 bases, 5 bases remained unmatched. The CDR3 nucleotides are TGCGCCAGCAGCCAAGAGTGGACAGGCGCCTCTGGGGCCAACGTCCTGACTTTC. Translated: CASSQEWTGASGANVLTF.